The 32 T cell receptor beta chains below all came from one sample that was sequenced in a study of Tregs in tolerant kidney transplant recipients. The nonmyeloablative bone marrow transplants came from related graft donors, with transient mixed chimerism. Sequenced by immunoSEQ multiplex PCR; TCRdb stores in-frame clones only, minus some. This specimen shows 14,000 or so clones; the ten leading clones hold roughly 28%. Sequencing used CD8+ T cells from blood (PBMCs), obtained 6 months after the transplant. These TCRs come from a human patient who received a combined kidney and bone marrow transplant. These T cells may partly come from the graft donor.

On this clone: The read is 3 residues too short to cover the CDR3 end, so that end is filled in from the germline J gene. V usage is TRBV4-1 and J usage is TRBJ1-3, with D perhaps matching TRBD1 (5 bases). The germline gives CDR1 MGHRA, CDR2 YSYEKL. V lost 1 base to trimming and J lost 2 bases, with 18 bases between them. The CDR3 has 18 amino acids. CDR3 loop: CASSQVWGRVGTGNTIYF. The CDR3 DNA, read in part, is TGCGCCAGCAGCCAAGTATGGGGCAGGGTCGGAACTGGAAACACC.

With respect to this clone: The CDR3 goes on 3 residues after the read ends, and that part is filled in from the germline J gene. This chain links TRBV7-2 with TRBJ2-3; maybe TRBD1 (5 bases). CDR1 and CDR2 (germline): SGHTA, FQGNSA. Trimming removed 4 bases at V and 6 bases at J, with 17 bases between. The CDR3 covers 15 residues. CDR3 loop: CASSYSPLGQDTQYF. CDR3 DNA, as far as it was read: TGTGCCAGCAGCTATTCTCCGCTGGGGCAGGATACG.

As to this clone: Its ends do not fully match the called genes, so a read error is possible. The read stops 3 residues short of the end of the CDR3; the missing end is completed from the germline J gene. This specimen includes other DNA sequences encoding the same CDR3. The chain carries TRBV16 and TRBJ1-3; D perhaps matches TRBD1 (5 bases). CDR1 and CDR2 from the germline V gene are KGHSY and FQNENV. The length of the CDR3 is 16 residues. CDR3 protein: CASSQPRGYSGNTIYF. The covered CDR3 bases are TGTGCCAGCAGCCAACCACGGGGGTACTCTGGAAACACA. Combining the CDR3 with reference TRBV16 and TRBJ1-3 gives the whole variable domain GEEVAQTPKHLVRGEGQKAKLYCAPIKGHSYVFWYQQVLKNEFKFLISFQNENVFDETGMPKERFSAKCLPNSPCSLEIQATKLEDSAVYFCASSQPRGYSGNTIYFGEGSWLTVV.

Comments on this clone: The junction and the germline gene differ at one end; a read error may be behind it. CDR3 in amino acids: CASSLDRVGGYTF. The part of the CDR3 DNA that was read is TGTGCCAGCAGTTTAGACAGGGTAGGAGGC. The J gene is TRBJ1-2, the V gene TRBV13, with TRBD1 identical over 7 bases. The read halts 3 residues ahead of the CDR3 end, with the missing end drawn from the germline J gene. Germline-derived CDR1 and CDR2 are PRHDT and FYEKMQ (reference sequence). There are 13 residues in the CDR3.

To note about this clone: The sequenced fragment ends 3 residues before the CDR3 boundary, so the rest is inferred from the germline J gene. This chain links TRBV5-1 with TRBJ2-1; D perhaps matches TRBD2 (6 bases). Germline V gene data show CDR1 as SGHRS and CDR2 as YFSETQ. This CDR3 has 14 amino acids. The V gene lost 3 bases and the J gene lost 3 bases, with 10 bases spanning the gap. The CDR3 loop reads CASSWGVDYNEQFF. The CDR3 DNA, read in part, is TGCGCCAGCAGCTGGGGGGTAGACTACAATGAG.

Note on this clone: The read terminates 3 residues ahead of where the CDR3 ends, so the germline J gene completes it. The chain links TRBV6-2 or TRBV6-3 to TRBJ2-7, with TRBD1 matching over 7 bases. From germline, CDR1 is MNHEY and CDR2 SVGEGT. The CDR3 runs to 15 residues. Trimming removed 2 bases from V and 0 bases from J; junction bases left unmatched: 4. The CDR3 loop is CASSYRRDSSYEQYF. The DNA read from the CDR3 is TGTGCCAGCAGTTACCGCCGGGACAGCTCCTACGAG.

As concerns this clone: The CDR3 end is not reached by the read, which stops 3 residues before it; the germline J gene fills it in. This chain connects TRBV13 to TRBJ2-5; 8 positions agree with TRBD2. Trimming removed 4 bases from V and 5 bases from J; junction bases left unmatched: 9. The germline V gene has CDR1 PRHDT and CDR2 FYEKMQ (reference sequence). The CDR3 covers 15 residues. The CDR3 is CASSSPGLAGETQYF. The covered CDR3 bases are TGTGCCAGCAGCTCCCCCGGACTAGCTGGCGAGACC.

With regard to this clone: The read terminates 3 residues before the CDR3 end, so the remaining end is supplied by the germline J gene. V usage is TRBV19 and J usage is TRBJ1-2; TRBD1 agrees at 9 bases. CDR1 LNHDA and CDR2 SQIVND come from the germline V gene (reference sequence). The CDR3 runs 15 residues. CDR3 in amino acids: CASSIAGTGLYDYTF. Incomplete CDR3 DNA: TGTGCCAGTAGTATAGCTGGGACAGGGCTCTACGAC.

Incomplete CDR3 DNA: TGTGCCAGTAGCCCAGGGGACCCACTCTATGGC. It specifies CASSPGDPLYG. The entire CDR3 protein reads CASSPGDPLYGYTF. The V and J genes are TRBV19 and TRBJ1-2; tentative D call: TRBD1 (6 bases). The read halts 3 residues ahead of the CDR3 end, with the missing end drawn from the germline J gene. Germline-derived CDR1 and CDR2 are LNHDA and SQIVND (reference sequence). The length of the CDR3 is 14 residues. V was clipped by 6 bases and J by 4 bases, with 15 bases between them.

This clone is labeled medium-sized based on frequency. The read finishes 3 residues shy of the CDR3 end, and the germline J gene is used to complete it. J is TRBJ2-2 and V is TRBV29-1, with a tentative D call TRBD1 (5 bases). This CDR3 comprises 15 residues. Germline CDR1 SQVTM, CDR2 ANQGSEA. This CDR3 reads CSVDTGDSGANVLFF. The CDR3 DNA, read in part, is TGCAGCGTTGACACCGGAGACTCTGGGGCCAACGTG.

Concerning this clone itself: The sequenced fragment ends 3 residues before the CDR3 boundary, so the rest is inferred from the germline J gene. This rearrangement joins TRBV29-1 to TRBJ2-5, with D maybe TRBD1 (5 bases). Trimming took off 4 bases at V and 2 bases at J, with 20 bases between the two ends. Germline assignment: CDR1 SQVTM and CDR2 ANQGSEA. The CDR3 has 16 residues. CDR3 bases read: TGCAGCGTTGGGGGTGTGGATATCGGACATCAAGAGACC. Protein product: CSVGGVDIGHQET. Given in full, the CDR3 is CSVGGVDIGHQETQYF.

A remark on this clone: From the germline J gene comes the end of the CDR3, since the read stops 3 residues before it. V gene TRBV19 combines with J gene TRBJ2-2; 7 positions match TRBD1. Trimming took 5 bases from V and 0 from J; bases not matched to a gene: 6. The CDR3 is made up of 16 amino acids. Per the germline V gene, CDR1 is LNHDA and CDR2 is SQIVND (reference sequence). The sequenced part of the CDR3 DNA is TGTGCCAGTAGTGTCGAACAGGGGCCGAACACCGGGGAG. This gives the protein CASSVEQGPNTGE. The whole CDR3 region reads CASSVEQGPNTGELFF.

The sequenced CDR3 bases are TGTGCCAGCAGCTTAGTGGGCGGGGAGGGCTCCGAC. Translating gives CASSLVGGEGSD. The CDR3 as a whole reads CASSLVGGEGSDYTF. The chain has TRBV7-6 and TRBJ1-2; D is undetermined. The DNA ends 3 residues before the CDR3 does, and the rest of the CDR3 is filled in from the germline J gene. The germline gives CDR1 SGHVS, CDR2 FNYEAQ. The CDR3 consists of 15 residues.

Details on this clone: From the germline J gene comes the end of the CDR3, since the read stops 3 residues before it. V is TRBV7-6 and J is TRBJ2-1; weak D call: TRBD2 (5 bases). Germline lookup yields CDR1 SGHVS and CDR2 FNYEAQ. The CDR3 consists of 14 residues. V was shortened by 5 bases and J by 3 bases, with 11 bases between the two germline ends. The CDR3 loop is CASSLEAVYNEQFF. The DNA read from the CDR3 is TGTGCCAGCAGCCTTGAAGCGGTCTACAATGAG.

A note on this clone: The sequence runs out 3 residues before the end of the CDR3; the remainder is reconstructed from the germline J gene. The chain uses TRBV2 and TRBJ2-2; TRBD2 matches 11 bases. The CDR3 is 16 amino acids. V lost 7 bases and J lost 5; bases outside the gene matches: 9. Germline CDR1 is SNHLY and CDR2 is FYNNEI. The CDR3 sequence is CASIGEGLAATGELFF. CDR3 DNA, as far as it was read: TGTGCCAGCATCGGGGAGGGACTAGCGGCAACCGGGGAG.

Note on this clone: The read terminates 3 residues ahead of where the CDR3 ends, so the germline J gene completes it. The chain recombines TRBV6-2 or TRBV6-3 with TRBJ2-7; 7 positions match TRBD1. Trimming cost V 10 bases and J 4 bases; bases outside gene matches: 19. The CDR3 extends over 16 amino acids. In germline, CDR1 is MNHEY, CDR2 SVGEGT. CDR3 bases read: TGTGCCATCCGCAACCATATGACAGGGCAATTGTACGAG. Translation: CAIRNHMTGQLYE. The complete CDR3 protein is CAIRNHMTGQLYEQYF.

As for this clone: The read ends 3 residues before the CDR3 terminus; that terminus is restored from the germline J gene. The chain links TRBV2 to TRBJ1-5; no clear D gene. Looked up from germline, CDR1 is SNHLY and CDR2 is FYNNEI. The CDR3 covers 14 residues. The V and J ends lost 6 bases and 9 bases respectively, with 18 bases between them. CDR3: CASREDSSVMPQHF. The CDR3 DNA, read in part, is TGTGCCAGCAGGGAGGACTCGAGTGTAATGCCC.

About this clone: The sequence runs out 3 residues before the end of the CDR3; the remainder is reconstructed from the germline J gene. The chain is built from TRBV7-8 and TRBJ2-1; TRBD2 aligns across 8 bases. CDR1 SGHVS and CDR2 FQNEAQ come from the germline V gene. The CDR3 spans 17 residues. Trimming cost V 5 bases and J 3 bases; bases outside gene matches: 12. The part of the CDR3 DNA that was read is TGTGCCAGCAGCATTCGGAGTCGGACTAGCTTCTACAATGAG. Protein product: CASSIRSRTSFYNE. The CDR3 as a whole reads CASSIRSRTSFYNEQFF.

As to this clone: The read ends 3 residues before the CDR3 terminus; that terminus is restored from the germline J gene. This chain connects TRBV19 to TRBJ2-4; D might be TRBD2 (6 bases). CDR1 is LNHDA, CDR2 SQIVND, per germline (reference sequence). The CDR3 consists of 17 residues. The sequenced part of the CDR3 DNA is TGTGCCAGTAGCGAATCCGGATGGGGGGAAGCTAACTATGGT. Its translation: CASSESGWGEANYG. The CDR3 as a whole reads CASSESGWGEANYGQYF.

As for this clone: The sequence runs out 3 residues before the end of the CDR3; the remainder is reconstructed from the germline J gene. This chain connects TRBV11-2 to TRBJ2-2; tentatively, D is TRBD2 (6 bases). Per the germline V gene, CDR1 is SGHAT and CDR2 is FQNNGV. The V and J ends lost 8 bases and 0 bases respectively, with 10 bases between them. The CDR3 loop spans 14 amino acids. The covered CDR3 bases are TGTGCCAGCGGCGGGGAATCGAACACCGGGGAG. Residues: CASGGESNTGE. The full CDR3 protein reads CASGGESNTGELFF.

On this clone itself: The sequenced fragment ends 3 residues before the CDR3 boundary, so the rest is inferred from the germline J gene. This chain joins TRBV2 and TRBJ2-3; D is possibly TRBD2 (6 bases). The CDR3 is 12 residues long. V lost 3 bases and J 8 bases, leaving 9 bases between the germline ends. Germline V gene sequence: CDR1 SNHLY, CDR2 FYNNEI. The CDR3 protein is CASSDYGGTQYF. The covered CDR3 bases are TGTGCCAGCAGTGATTACGGGGGTACG.

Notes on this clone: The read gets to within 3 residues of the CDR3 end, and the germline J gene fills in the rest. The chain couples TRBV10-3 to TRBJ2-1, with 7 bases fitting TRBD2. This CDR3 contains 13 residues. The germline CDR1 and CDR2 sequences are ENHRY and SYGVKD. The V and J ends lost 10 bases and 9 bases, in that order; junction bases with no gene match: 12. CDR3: CATGGTNLSEQFF. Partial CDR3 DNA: TGTGCCACCGGGGGGACCAATCTCAGTGAG.

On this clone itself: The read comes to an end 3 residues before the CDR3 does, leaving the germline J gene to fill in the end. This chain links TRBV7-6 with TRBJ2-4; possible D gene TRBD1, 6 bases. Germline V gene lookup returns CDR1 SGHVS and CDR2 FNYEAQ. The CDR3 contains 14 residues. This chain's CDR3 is CASSLMAGDDGQYF. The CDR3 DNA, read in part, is TGTGCCAGCAGCTTAATGGCAGGGGATGATGGT.

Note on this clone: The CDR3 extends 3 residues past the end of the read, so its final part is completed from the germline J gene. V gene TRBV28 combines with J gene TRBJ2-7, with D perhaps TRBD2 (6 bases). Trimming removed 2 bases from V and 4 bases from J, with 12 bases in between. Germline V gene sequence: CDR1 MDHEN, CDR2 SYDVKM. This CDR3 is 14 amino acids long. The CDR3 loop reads CASSLRGSNYEQYF. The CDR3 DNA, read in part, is TGTGCCAGCAGTTTACGGGGGAGTAATTACGAG.

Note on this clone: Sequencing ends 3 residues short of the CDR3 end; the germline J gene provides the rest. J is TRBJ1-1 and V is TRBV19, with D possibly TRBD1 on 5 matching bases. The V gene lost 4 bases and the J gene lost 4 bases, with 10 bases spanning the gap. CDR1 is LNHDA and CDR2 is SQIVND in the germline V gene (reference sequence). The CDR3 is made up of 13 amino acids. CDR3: CASSRGGATEAFF. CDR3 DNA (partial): TGTGCCAGTAGTAGAGGAGGGGCCACTGAA. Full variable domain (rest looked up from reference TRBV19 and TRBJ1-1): DGGITQSPKYLFRKEGQNVTLSCEQNLNHDAMYWYRQDPGQGLRLIYYSQIVNDFQKGDIAEGYSVSREKKESFPLTVTSAQKNPTAFYLCASSRGGATEAFFGQGTRLTVV.

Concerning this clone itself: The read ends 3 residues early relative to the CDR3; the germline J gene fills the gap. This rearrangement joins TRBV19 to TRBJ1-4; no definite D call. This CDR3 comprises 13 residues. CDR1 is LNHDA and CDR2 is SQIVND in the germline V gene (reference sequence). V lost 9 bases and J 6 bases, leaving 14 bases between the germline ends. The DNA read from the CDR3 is TGTGCCAGCCCCGGGGTAAGGGATGAAAAA. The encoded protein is CASPGVRDEK. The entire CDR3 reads CASPGVRDEKLFF. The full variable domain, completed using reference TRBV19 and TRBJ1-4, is DGGITQSPKYLFRKEGQNVTLSCEQNLNHDAMYWYRQDPGQGLRLIYYSQIVNDFQKGDIAEGYSVSREKKESFPLTVTSAQKNPTAFYLCASPGVRDEKLFFGSGTQLSVL.

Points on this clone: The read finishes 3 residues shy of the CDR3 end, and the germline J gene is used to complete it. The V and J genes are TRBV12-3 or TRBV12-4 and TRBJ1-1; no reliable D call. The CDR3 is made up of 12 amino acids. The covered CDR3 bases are TGTGCCAGCAGTTATGGGCTAAATTGG. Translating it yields CASSYGLNW. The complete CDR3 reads CASSYGLNWAFF.

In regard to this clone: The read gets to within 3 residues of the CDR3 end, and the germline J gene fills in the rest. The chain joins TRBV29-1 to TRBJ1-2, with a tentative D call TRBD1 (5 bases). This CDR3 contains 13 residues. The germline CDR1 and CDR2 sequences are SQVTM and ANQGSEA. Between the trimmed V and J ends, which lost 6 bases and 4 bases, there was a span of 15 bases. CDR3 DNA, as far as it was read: TGCAGCGTCCCAAGCTGGGGGGGCTATGGC. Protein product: CSVPSWGGYG. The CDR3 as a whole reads CSVPSWGGYGYTF.

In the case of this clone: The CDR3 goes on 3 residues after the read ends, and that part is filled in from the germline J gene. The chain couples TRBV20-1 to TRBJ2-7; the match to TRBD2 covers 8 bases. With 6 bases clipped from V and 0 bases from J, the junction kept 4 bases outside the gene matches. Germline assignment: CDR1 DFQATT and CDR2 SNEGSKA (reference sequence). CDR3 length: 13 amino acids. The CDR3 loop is CSALSGASYEQYF. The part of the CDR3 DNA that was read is TGCAGTGCCCTTAGCGGGGCCTCCTACGAG.

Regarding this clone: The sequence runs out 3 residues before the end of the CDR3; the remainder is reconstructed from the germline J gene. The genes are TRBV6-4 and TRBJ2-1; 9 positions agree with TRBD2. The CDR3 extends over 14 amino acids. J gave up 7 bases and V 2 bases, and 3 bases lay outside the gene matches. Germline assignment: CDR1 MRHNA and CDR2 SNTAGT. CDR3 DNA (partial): TGTGCCAGCAGTGACATAGCGGGAGATAATGAG. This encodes CASSDIAGDNE. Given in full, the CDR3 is CASSDIAGDNEQFF.

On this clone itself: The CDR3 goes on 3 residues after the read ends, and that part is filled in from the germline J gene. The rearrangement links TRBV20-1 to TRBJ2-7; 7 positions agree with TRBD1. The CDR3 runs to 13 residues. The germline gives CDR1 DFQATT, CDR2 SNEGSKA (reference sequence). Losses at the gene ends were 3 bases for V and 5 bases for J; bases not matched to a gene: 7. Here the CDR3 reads CSASGPDRDEQYF. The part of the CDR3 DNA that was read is TGCAGTGCTAGTGGGCCCGACAGGGACGAG.

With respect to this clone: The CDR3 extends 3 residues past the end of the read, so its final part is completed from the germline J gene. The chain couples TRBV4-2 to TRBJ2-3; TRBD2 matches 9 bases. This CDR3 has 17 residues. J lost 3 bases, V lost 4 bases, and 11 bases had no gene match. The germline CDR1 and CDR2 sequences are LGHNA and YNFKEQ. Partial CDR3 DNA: TGTGCCAGCAGCCTTCTTGCGGGAGGGCCGGGTACAGATACG. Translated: CASSLLAGGPGTDT. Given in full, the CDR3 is CASSLLAGGPGTDTQYF.